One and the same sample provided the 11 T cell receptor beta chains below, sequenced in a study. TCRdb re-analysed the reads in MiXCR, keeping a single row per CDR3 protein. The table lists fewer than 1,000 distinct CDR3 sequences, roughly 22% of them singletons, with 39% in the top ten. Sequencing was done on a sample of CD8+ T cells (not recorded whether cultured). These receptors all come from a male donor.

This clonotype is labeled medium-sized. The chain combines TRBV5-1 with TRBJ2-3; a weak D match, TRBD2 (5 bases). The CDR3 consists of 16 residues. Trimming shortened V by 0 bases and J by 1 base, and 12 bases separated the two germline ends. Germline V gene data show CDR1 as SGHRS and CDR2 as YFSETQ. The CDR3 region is CASSLGEFTGTDTQYF. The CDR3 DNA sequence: TGCGCCAGCAGCTTGGGGGAGTTTACTGGCACAGATACGCAGTATTTT. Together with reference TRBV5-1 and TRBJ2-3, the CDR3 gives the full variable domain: KAGVTQTPRYLIKTRGQQVTLSCSPISGHRSVSWYQQTPGQGLQFLFEYFSETQRNKGNFPGRFSGRQFSNSRSEMNVSTLELGDSALYLCASSLGEFTGTDTQYFGPGTRLTVL.

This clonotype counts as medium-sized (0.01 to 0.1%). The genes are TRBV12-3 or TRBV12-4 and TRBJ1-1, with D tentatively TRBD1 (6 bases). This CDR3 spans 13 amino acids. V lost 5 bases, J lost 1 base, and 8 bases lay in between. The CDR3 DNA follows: TGTGCCAGCAGTCACAGGGAGAACACTGAAGCTTTCTTT. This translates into CASSHRENTEAFF.

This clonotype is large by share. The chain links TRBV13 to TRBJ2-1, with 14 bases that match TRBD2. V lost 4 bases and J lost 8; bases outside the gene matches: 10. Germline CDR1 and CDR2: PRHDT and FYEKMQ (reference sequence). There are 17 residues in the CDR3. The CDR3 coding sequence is TGTGCCAGCAGCTCGGGACTAGCGGGGGTAGTAGGGTATGAGCAGTTCTTC. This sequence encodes CASSSGLAGVVGYEQFF.

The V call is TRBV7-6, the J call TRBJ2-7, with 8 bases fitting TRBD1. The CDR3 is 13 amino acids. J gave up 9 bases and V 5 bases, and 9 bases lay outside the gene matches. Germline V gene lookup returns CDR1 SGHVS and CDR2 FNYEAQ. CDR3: CASSRTGTSGQYF. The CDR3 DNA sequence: TGTGCCAGCAGCAGGACAGGGACCAGCGGGCAGTACTTC.

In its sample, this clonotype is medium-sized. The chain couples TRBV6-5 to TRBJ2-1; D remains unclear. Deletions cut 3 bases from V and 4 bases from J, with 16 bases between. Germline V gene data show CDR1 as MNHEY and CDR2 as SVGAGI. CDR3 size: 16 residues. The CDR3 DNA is TGTGCCAGCAGTTATTTATCAGACTTACGATACAATGAGCAGTTCTTC. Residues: CASSYLSDLRYNEQFF.

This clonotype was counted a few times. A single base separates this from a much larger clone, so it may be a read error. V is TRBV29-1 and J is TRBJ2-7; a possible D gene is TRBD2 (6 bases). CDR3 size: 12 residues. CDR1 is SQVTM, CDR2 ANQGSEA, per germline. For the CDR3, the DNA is TGCCGCGCGCGCGGCACGGAGGGAGAGCAGTACTTC. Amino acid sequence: CRARGTEGEQYF.

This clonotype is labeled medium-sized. CDR3 sequence: CSVTFGTGGTEAFF. The CDR3 coding sequence is TGCAGCGTTACATTTGGGACAGGAGGCACTGAAGCTTTCTTT. This chain connects TRBV29-1 to TRBJ1-1; 8 nucleotides align to TRBD1. CDR3 length equals 14 residues. Unmatched junction bases numbered 9, after V lost 5 bases and J lost 4 bases. The V gene's germline CDR1 is SQVTM and CDR2 ANQGSEA.

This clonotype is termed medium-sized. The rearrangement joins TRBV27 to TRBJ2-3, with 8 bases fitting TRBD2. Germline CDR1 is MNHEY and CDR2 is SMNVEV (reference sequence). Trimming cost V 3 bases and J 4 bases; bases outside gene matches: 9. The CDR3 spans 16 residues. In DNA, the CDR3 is TGTGCCAGCAGTTTTCTAGGAGCGGGAGTTGCAGATACGCAGTATTTT. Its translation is CASSFLGAGVADTQYF.

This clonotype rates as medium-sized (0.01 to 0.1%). The chain's CDR3 is CASSVVPQQPQHF. CDR3 nucleotides: TGTGCCAGCAGCGTAGTCCCCCAACAGCCCCAGCATTTT. This chain joins TRBV9 and TRBJ1-5; D gene unclear. This CDR3 spans 13 amino acids. In germline, CDR1 is SGDLS, CDR2 YYNGEE. V was pared by 0 bases and J by 7 bases, with 8 bases between.

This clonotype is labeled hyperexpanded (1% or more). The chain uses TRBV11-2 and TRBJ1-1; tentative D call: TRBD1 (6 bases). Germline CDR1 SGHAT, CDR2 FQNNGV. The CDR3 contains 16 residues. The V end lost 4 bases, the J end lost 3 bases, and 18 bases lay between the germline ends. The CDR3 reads CASSSDGGLWDTEAFF. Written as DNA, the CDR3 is TGTGCCAGCAGCTCCGACGGGGGGCTTTGGGACACTGAAGCTTTCTTT.

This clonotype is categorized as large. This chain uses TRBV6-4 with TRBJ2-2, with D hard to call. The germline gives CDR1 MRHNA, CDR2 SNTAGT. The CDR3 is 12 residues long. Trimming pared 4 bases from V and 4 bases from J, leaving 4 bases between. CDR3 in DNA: TGTGCCAGCAGTGGGGGCACCGGGGAGCTGTTTTTT. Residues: CASSGGTGELFF.